These T cell receptor beta chains were read from a single sample in a study of T cell responses to AZD1222 COVID-19 vaccine. Produced via immunoSEQ multiplex PCR; TCRdb's table is partial and in-frame only. Of approximately 100,000 clones detected, 85% appear once; the ten largest clones hold roughly 4.7%. Sequencing was performed on peripheral blood, taken 28 days after the second AZD1222 dose. The receptor set was obtained from an adult who received the AZD1222 COVID-19 vaccine. The CDR3 runs from the conserved cysteine through the conserved F or W. The D gene is left open where the match is weak. Clone size, where shown, is once, few, many, or a class for clones that have expanded.

v_gene	abundance	d_gene	j_gene	CDR3aa	CDR3nt
TRBV5-5	NA	TRBD1	TRBJ1-4	CASSSAGTGSEKLFF	TGTGCCAGCAGCTCGGCCGGGACAGGGAGCGAAAAACTGTTTTTT
TRBV18	NA	NA	TRBJ2-5	CASSPPRGSQETQYF	TGTGCCAGCTCACCCCCCAGAGGATCCCAAGAGACCCAGTACTTC
TRBV21-1	NA	NA	TRBJ2-2	CASSNKGWVPGELFF	TGTGCCAGCAGCAACAAGGGCTGGGTTCCCGGGGAGCTGTTTTTT
TRBV30	NA	NA	TRBJ1-5	CAWSSETGRHNQPQHF	TGTGCCTGGAGCTCGGAAACAGGGCGCCACAATCAGCCCCAGCATTTT
TRBV5-8	once	NA	TRBJ2-1	CASSLAGTSVYNEQFF	TGTGCCAGCAGCTTGGCAGGAACCTCCGTCTACAATGAGCAGTTCTTC
TRBV4-2	few	TRBD1	TRBJ1-5	CASSPYTGDGSNQPQHF	TGTGCCAGCAGCCCCTATACAGGGGATGGGAGCAATCAGCCCCAGCATTTT
TRBV5-1	NA	NA	TRBJ2-5	CASSRDTAHQETQYF	TGCGCCAGCAGCCGGGACACAGCCCATCAAGAGACCCAGTACTTC
TRBV25-1	NA	TRBD2	TRBJ2-3	CASAALASATTDTQYF	TGTGCCAGCGCCGCACTAGCGAGCGCAACCACGGATACGCAGTATTTT
TRBV5-1	NA	NA	TRBJ1-3	CASRVSAGNTIYF	TGCGCCAGCAGAGTAAGCGCTGGAAACACCATATATTTT
TRBV11-3	NA	TRBD1	TRBJ2-1	CASSPGQGGSNEQFF	TGTGCCAGCAGCCCCGGACAGGGGGGTAGCAATGAGCAGTTCTTC
TRBV28	NA	TRBD1	TRBJ2-5	CASSHGTDQETQYF	TGTGCCAGCAGCCACGGGACAGATCAAGAGACCCAGTACTTC
TRBV6-2/TRBV6-3	NA	NA	TRBJ1-5	CASSRRGVRQPQHF	TGTGCCAGCAGTAGGAGAGGGGTTCGTCAGCCCCAGCATTTT
TRBV19	NA	NA	TRBJ1-2	CASSEGRGYGYTF	TGTGCCAGTAGTGAGGGACGGGGCTATGGCTACACCTTC
TRBV3-1/TRBV3-2	NA	NA	TRBJ1-5	CASSQDGGVQPQHF	TGTGCCAGCAGCCAAGACGGTGGGGTTCAGCCCCAGCATTTT
TRBV6-5	NA	TRBD2	TRBJ2-7	CASSLRLAGFNEQYF	TGTGCCAGCAGTTTACGACTAGCGGGATTCAACGAGCAGTACTTC
TRBV3-1/TRBV3-2	NA	TRBD1	TRBJ1-2	CASSQSQGGGYTF	TGTGCCAGCAGCCAATCGCAGGGGGGTGGCTACACCTTC
TRBV18	NA	NA	TRBJ2-1	CASSHSVDNEQFF	TGTGCCAGCTCACACTCAGTTGACAATGAGCAGTTCTTC
TRBV5-1	NA	NA	TRBJ2-7	CASSSQPASPGEQYF	TGCGCCAGCAGCTCTCAACCGGCAAGTCCGGGAGAGCAGTACTTC
TRBV27	NA	NA	TRBJ1-1	CASSLSAGLYTEAFF	TGTGCCAGCAGTTTATCGGCAGGGTTGTACACTGAAGCTTTCTTT
TRBV4-2	NA	TRBD2	TRBJ2-5	CASSRTSEGDQYF	TGTGCCAGCAGTCGGACTAGCGAGGGGGACCAGTACTTC
TRBV6-5	NA	NA	TRBJ2-1	CASRNNEQFF	TGTGCCAGCAGGAATAATGAGCAGTTCTTC
TRBV18	NA	NA	TRBJ2-5	CASSSVSQETQYF	TGTGCCAGCTCCTCGGTTTCCCAAGAGACCCAGTACTTC
TRBV3-1/TRBV3-2	once	TRBD1	TRBJ1-2	CASSLRPGTGDGYTF	TGTGCCAGCAGCCTCCGTCCCGGGACAGGGGATGGCTACACCTTC
TRBV12-3/TRBV12-4	NA	NA	TRBJ1-1	CASSLRPNTEAFF	TGTGCCAGCAGTTTAAGGCCTAACACTGAAGCTTTCTTT
TRBV5-1	NA	NA	TRBJ2-7	CASSQSTDGEQYF	TGCGCCAGCAGCCAGTCCACGGACGGCGAGCAGTACTTC
TRBV28	NA	TRBD1	TRBJ1-5	CASSGQGAGNQPQHF	TGTGCCAGCAGTGGACAGGGGGCTGGGAATCAGCCCCAGCATTTT
TRBV21-1	NA	NA	TRBJ2-7	CASTEGQRPTEQYF	TGTGCCAGCACCGAGGGGCAGCGGCCCACCGAGCAGTACTTC
TRBV4-3	NA	NA	TRBJ2-7	CASSGDYSSYEQYF	TGCGCCAGCAGCGGAGACTACAGCTCCTACGAGCAGTACTTC
TRBV7-2	NA	NA	TRBJ2-1	CASSLDPSYNEQFF	TGTGCCAGCAGCTTAGACCCTTCCTACAATGAGCAGTTCTTC
TRBV2	NA	NA	TRBJ2-1	CASTRQLGYNEQFF	TGTGCCAGCACTCGCCAGCTGGGCTACAATGAGCAGTTCTTC
TRBV5-1	NA	NA	TRBJ1-2	CASCPLPGEGYGYTF	TGCGCCAGCTGCCCCCTACCCGGGGAGGGATATGGCTACACCTTC
TRBV20-1	once	NA	TRBJ1-2	CSARVRVGYTF	TGCAGTGCTAGAGTTAGGGTGGGCTACACCTTC
TRBV29-1	once	NA	TRBJ2-7	CSSDYEQYF	TGCTCTAGCGACTACGAGCAGTACTTC
TRBV19	once	TRBD2	TRBJ2-1	CASSRTLAGASNEQFF	TGTGCCAGTAGTAGAACCCTAGCGGGAGCTTCCAATGAGCAGTTCTTC
TRBV2	few	TRBD1	TRBJ1-3	CASTPLRAGGEGNTIYF	TGTGCCAGCACCCCCCTGCGGGCAGGGGGTGAAGGAAACACCATATATTTT
TRBV18	NA	NA	TRBJ2-5	CASSRAGAEGETQYF	TGTGCCAGTTCCCGGGCGGGGGCCGAAGGAGAGACCCAGTACTTC
TRBV29-1	NA	NA	TRBJ2-3	CSVGGDTQYF	TGCAGCGTAGGTGGAGATACGCAGTATTTT
TRBV19	NA	NA	TRBJ1-2	CASTEGGYGYTF	TGTGCCAGTACCGAGGGCGGCTATGGCTACACCTTC